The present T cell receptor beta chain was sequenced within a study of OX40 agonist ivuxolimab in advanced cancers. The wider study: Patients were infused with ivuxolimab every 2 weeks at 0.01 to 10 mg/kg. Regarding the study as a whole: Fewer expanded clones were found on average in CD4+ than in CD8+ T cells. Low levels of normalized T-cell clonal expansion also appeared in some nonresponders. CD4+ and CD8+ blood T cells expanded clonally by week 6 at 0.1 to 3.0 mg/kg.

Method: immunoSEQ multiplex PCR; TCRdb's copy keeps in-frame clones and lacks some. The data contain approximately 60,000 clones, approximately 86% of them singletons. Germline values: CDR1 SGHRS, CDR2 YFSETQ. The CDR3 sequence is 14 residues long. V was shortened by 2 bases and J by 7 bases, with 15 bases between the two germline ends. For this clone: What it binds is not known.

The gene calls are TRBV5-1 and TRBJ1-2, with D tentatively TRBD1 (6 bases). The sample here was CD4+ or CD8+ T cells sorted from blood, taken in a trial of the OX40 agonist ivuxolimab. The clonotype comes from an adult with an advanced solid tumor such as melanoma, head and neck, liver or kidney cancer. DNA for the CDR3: TGCGCCAGCAGCTTCGACCAGGGGATCGGTGGCTACACCTTC. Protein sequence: CASSFDQGIGGYTF.